This paragraph reports one T cell receptor beta chain. Its antigen is not identified. The read finishes 3 residues shy of the CDR3 end, and the germline J gene is used to complete it. Assay: immunoSEQ multiplex PCR; the TCRdb copy retains only in-frame clones and omits some. The sample data list around 32,000 clones. Mixed chimerism was transient after nonmyeloablative marrow transplants from related graft donors. This entry belongs to a study of Tregs in tolerant kidney transplant recipients. General study findings and limits: Some patients' samples used different primers over time, so nucleotide sequences weren't comparable.

CDR1 is DFQATT and CDR2 is SNEGSKA in the germline V gene (reference sequence). The CDR3 totals 14 residues. V was trimmed by 6 bases and J by 2 bases, leaving 16 bases between them. The TCR was taken from a human patient who received a combined kidney and bone marrow transplant. Certain T cells may be donor cells from the graft. This chain connects TRBV20-1 to TRBJ2-5; a weak D match, TRBD2 (7 bases). Material: CD4+ T cells from blood (PBMCs), obtained 24 months after the transplant. CDR3 sequence reads: CSAGGGSVQETQYF. The DNA read from the CDR3 is TGCAGTGCAGGGGGGGGCAGTGTGCAAGAGACC.